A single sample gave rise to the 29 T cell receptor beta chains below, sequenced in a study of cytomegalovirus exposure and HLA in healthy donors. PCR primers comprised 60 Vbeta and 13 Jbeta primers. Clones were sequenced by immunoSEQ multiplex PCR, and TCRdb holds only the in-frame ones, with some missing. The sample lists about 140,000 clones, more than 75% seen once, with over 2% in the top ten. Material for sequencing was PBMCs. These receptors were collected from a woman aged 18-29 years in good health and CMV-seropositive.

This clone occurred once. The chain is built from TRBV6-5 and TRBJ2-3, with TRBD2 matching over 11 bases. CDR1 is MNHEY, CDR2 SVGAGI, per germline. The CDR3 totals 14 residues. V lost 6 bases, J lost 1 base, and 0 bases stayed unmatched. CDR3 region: CASRLAGGTDTQYF. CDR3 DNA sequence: TGTGCCAGCAGACTAGCGGGGGGCACAGATACGCAGTATTTT.

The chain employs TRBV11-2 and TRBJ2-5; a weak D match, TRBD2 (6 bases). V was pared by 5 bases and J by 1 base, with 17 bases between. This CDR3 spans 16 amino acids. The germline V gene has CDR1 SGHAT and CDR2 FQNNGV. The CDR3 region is CASSPTQAGSQETQYF. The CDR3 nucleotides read TGTGCCAGCAGCCCGACGCAGGCGGGAAGCCAAGAGACCCAGTACTTC.

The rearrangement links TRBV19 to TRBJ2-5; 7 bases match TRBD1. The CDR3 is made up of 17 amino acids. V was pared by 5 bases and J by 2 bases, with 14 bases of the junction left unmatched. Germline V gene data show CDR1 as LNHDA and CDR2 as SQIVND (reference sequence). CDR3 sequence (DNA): TGTGCCAGTAGTGACGCTACAGGGGCGACACTACAAGAGACCCAGTACTTC. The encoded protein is CASSDATGATLQETQYF.

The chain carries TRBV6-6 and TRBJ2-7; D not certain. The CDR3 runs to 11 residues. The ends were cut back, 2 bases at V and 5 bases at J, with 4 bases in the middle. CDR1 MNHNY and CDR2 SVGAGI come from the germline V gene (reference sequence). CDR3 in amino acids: CASSYINEQYF. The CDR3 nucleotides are TGTGCCAGCAGTTACATCAACGAGCAGTACTTC.

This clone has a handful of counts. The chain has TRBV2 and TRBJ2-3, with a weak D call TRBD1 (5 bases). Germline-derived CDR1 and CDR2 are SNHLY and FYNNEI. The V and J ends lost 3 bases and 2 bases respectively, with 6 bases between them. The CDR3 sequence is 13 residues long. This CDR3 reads CASSDRDTDTQYF. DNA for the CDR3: TGTGCCAGCAGTGACAGGGACACAGATACGCAGTATTTT.

This CDR3 reads CASIGEGNTEAFF. The CDR3 region has the DNA TGTGCCAGCATCGGGGAGGGGAACACTGAAGCTTTCTTT. The V call is TRBV9, the J call TRBJ1-1; no definite D call. The CDR3 spans 13 residues. V lost 6 bases and J 1 base, leaving 10 bases between the germline ends. CDR1 is SGDLS, CDR2 YYNGEE, per germline.

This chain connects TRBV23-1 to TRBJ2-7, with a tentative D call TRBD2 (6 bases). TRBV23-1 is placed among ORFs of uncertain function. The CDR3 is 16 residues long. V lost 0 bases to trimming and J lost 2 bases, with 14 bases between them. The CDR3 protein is CASSQSGPGGAYEQYF. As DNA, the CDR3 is TGCGCCAGCAGTCAATCGGGGCCAGGCGGGGCCTACGAGCAGTACTTC.

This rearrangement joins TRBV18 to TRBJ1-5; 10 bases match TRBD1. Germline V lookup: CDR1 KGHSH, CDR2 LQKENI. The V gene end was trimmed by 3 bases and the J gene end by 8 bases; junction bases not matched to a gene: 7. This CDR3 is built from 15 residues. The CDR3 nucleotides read TGTGCCAGCTCACCGACTGACAGGGGGCTTGAGCCCCAGCATTTT. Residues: CASSPTDRGLEPQHF. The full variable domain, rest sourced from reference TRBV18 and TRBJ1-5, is NAGVMQNPRHLVRRRGQEARLRCSPMKGHSHVYWYRQLPEEGLKFMVYLQKENIIDESGMPKERFSAEFPKEGPSILRIQQVVRGDSAAYFCASSPTDRGLEPQHFGDGTRLSIL.

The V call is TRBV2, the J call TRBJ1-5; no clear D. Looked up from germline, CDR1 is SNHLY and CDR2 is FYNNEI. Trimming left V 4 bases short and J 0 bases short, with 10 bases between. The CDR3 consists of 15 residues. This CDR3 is CASSGGQVSNQPQHF. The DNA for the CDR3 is TGTGCCAGCAGTGGAGGGCAGGTTAGCAATCAGCCCCAGCATTTT.

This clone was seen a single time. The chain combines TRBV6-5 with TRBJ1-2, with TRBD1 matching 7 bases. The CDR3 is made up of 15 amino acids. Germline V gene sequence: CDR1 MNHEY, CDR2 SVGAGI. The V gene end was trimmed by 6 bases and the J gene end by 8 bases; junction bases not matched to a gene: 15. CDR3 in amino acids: CASRRQGSPSGGYTF. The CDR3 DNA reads TGTGCCAGCAGGAGACAGGGTTCGCCTTCCGGGGGCTACACCTTC.

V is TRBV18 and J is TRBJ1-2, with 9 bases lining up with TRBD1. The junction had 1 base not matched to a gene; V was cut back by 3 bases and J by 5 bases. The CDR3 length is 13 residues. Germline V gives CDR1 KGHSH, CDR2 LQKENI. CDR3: CASSPGQGYGYTF. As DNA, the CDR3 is TGTGCCAGCTCACCGGGACAGGGTTATGGCTACACCTTC.

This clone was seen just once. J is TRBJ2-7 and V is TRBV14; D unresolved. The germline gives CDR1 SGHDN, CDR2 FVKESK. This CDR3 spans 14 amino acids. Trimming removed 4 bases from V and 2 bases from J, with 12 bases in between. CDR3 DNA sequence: TGTGCCAGCAGCCCCGAGACACTGACCTACGAGCAGTACTTC. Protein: CASSPETLTYEQYF.

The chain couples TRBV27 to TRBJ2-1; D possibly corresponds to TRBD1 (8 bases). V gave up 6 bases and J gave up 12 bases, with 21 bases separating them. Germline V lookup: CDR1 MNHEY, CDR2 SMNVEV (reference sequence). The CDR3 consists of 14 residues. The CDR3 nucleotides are TGTGCCAGCAGAGCGGGACAGGCCCCGTTGGGGCAGTTCTTC. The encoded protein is CASRAGQAPLGQFF.

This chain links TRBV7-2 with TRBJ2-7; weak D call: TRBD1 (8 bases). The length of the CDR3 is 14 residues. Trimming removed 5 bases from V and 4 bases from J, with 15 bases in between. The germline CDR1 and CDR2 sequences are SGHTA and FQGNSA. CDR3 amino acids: CASSVRGREYEQYF. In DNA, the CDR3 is TGTGCCAGCAGCGTCAGGGGGCGGGAGTACGAGCAGTACTTC.

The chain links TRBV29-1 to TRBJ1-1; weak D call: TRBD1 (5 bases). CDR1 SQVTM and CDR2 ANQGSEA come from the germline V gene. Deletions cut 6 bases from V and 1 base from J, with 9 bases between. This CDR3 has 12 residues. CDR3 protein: CSVPRGNTEAFF. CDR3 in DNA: TGCAGCGTGCCAAGGGGGAACACTGAAGCTTTCTTT. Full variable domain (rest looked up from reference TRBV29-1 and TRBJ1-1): SAVISQKPSRDICQRGTSLTIQCQVDSQVTMMFWYRQQPGQSLTLIATANQGSEATYESGFVIDKFPISRPNLTFSTLTVSNMSPEDSSIYLCSVPRGNTEAFFGQGTRLTVV.

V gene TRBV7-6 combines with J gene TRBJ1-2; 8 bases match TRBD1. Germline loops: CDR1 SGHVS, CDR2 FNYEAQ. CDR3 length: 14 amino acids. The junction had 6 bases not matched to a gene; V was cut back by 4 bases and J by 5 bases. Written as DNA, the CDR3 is TGTGCCAGCAGCTCCGGGACAGGAGAGTATGGCTACACCTTC. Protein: CASSSGTGEYGYTF.

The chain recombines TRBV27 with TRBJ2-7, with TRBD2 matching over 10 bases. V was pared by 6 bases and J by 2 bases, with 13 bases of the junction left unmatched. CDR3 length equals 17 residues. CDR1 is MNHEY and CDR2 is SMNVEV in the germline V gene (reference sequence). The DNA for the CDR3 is TGTGCCAGCAGGCTAGTTGGTAGCGGGGGGCCGACCTACGAGCAGTACTTC. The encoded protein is CASRLVGSGGPTYEQYF.

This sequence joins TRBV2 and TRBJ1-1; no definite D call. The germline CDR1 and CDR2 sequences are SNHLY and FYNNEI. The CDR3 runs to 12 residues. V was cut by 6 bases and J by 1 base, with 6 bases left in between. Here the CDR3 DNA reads TGTGCCAGCAGGTACGGGAACACTGAAGCTTTCTTT. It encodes CASRYGNTEAFF. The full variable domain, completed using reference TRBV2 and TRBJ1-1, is EPEVTQTPSHQVTQMGQEVILRCVPISNHLYFYWYRQILGQKVEFLVSFYNNEISEKSEIFDDQFSVERPDGSNFTLKIRSTKLEDSAMYFCASRYGNTEAFFGQGTRLTVV.

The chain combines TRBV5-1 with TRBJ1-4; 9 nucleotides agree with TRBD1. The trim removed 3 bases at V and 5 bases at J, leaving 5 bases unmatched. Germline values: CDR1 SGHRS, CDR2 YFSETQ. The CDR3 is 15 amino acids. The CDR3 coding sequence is TGCGCCAGCAGCTATCGGACAGGGGTAAATGAAAAACTGTTTTTT. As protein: CASSYRTGVNEKLFF.

The CDR3 bases are TGTGCCCGCCGAGAGACAGGCACCGGGGAGCTGTTTTTT. It yields the protein CARRETGTGELFF. The chain uses TRBV18 and TRBJ2-2, with D possibly TRBD1 on 6 matching bases. The CDR3 is made up of 13 amino acids. Germline CDR1 reads KGHSH; CDR2 reads LQKENI. The V end lost 11 bases, the J end lost 4 bases, and 14 bases lay between the germline ends.

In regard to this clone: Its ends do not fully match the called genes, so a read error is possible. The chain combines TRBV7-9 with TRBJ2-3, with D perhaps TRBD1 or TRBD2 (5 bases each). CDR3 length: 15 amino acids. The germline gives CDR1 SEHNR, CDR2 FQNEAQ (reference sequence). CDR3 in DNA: TGTTCCAGCAGCTTAGCGTCAGGGAACACAGATACGCAGTATTTT. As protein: CSSSLASGNTDTQYF.

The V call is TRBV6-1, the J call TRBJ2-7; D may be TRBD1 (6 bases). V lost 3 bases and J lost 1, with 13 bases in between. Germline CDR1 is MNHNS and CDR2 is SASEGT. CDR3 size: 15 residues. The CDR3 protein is CASSDRGPVSYEQYF. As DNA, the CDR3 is TGTGCCAGCAGTGACAGGGGACCTGTTTCCTACGAGCAGTACTTC.

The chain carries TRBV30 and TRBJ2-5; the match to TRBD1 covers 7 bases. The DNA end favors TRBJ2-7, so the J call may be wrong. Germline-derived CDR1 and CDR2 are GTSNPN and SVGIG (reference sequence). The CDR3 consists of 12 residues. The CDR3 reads CAWKQGTYEQYF. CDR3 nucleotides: TGTGCCTGGAAACAGGGGACGTACGAGCAGTACTTC.

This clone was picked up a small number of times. CDR3 in amino acids: CASSYGGTGGHSPLHF. The CDR3 coding sequence is TGTGCCAGCAGTTACGGGGGGACAGGGGGCCATTCACCCCTCCACTTT. The J gene is TRBJ1-6, the V gene TRBV6-5; 12 bases are a match to TRBD1. The CDR3 runs 16 residues. The V segment lost 2 bases and the J segment 8 bases; nucleotides outside the gene matches: 4. Looked up from germline, CDR1 is MNHEY and CDR2 is SVGAGI.

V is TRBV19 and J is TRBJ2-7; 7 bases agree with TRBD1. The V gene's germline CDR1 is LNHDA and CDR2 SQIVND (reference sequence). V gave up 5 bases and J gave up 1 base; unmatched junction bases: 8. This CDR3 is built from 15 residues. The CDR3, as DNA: TGTGCCAGTAGTTTCCGCCGGGACAGTTCCTACGAGCAGTACTTC. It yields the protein CASSFRRDSSYEQYF.

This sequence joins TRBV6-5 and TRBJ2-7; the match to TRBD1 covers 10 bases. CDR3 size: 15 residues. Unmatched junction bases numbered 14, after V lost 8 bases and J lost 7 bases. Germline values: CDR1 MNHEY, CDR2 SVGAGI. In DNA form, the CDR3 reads TGTGCCAGCCGGGACAGGGGACGCCAAAGGTGGGAGCAGTACTTC. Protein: CASRDRGRQRWEQYF.

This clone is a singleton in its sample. CDR3 in amino acids: CASSQGLLSTDTQYF. In DNA, the CDR3 is TGCGCCAGCAGCCAGGGACTTCTTAGCACAGATACGCAGTATTTT. This rearrangement joins TRBV4-1 to TRBJ2-3, with D tentatively TRBD2 (6 bases). Germline assignment: CDR1 MGHRA and CDR2 YSYEKL. The CDR3 spans 15 residues. V was cut by 3 bases and J by 0 bases, with 10 bases left in between.

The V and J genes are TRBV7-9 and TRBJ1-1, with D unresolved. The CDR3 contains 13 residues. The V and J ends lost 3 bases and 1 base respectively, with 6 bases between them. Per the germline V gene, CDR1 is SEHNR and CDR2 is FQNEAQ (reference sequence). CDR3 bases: TGTGCCAGCAGCTTCGACACGAACACTGAAGCTTTCTTT. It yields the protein CASSFDTNTEAFF. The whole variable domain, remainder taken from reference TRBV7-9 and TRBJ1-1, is DTGVSQNPRHKITKRGQNVTFRCDPISEHNRLYWYRQTLGQGPEFLTYFQNEAQLEKSRLLSDRFSAERPKGSFSTLEIQRTEQGDSAMYLCASSFDTNTEAFFGQGTRLTVV.

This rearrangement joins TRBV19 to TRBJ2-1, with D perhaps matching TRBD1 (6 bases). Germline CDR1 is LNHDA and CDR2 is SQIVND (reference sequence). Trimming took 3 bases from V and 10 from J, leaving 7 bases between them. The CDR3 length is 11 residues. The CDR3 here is CASSMGQEQFF. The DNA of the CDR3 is TGTGCCAGTAGTATGGGACAAGAGCAGTTCTTC.